The 18 T cell receptor beta chains presented below share a single source sample, sequenced in a study of cytomegalovirus exposure and HLA in healthy donors (dated by TCRdb to about 2017). The library was generated by the immunoSEQ multiplex PCR assay. For the multiplex PCR, a mixture combining 60 forward primers for TCR Vbeta segments and 13 reverse primers for TCR Jbeta segments was used. TCRdb took over this immuneACCESS table, retaining in-frame rearrangements with V and J assigned. Such tables are incomplete; in checked studies, under half of the missing clones stem from an unresolved V gene, and the remainder is unexplained. For this sample the table gives 65,000 to 70,000 clones, of which about 75% were detected only once. The top ten clones comprise around 7.3% of the sample. Sequenced sample: PBMCs. These receptors all come from a woman aged 25-40 years in good health and CMV-seropositive.

V gene TRBV6-6 combines with J gene TRBJ2-2, with unresolved D. The length of the CDR3 is 11 residues. The germline V gene encodes CDR1 MNHNY and CDR2 SVGAGI (reference sequence). V lost 8 bases, J lost 6 bases, and 7 bases lay in between. CDR3 amino acids: CASESSGELFF. CDR3 sequence (DNA): TGTGCCAGCGAGTCATCCGGGGAGCTGTTTTTT.

The rearrangement links TRBV5-4 to TRBJ2-3; 10 positions match TRBD1. CDR3 size: 14 residues. The V and J ends lost 3 bases and 6 bases, in that order; junction bases with no gene match: 4. Germline V lookup: CDR1 SGHNT, CDR2 YYREEE (reference sequence). DNA for the CDR3: TGTGCCAGCAGCTGGGACAGGGGATGGGATACGCAGTATTTT. Translated: CASSWDRGWDTQYF.

This chain connects TRBV19 to TRBJ2-2, with D uncertain. From germline, CDR1 is LNHDA and CDR2 SQIVND (reference sequence). Trimming cost V 1 base and J 6 bases, with 12 bases left between them. The CDR3 extends over 15 amino acids. CDR3 residues: CASSIGATAPGELFF. CDR3 nucleotides: TGTGCCAGTAGTATAGGGGCGACGGCCCCCGGGGAGCTGTTTTTT.

CDR3 region: CASSPAGVGYTF. CDR3 DNA sequence: TGTGCCAGCAGCCCTGCCGGGGTCGGCTACACCTTC. V gene TRBV7-2 combines with J gene TRBJ1-2; the D is unclear. The length of the CDR3 is 12 residues. The V end was cut by 5 bases, the J end by 8 bases, with 12 bases between. The V gene's germline CDR1 is SGHTA and CDR2 FQGNSA.

The V gene is TRBV5-1, the J gene TRBJ2-1; 7 nucleotides agree with TRBD1. J lost 5 bases, V lost 4 bases, and 12 bases had no gene match. Germline V lookup: CDR1 SGHRS, CDR2 YFSETQ. This CDR3 region has 16 residues. Written as DNA, the CDR3 is TGCGCCAGCAGCCTGGGACAGACGTTCTTGAACAATGAGCAGTTCTTC. Protein product: CASSLGQTFLNNEQFF.

J is TRBJ1-4 and V is TRBV10-1; tentative D call: TRBD1 (6 bases). V was cut by 6 bases and J by 4 bases, with 12 bases left in between. CDR3 length: 14 amino acids. The germline CDR1 and CDR2 sequences are WNHNN and SYGVQD (reference sequence). The CDR3 protein is CASSPGTLNEKLFF. The CDR3 nucleotides read TGCGCCAGCAGCCCCGGGACACTTAATGAAAAACTGTTTTTT.

The chain employs TRBV5-1 and TRBJ2-7, with TRBD2 matching 14 bases. V was pared by 4 bases and J by 5 bases, with 8 bases of the junction left unmatched. The CDR3 loop spans 16 amino acids. The germline gives CDR1 SGHRS, CDR2 YFSETQ. As DNA, the CDR3 is TGCGCCAGCAGCCCAGGGACTAGCGGGAGAGGAAACGAGCAGTACTTC. Residues: CASSPGTSGRGNEQYF. Drawing the rest from reference TRBV5-1 and TRBJ2-7, the complete variable domain is KAGVTQTPRYLIKTRGQQVTLSCSPISGHRSVSWYQQTPGQGLQFLFEYFSETQRNKGNFPGRFSGRQFSNSRSEMNVSTLELGDSALYLCASSPGTSGRGNEQYFGPGTRLTVT.

V usage is TRBV6-5 and J usage is TRBJ1-2; D perhaps matches TRBD1 (5 bases). V lost 6 bases and J 4 bases, leaving 15 bases between the germline ends. CDR1 and CDR2 from the germline V gene are MNHEY and SVGAGI. The CDR3 totals 14 residues. The CDR3, as DNA: TGTGCCAGCAGCCGCCCGGTTCAGGGCTATGGCTACACCTTC. It yields the protein CASSRPVQGYGYTF.

The chain links TRBV2 to TRBJ1-2; the D gene is possibly TRBD1 (6 bases). V gave up 6 bases and J gave up 7 bases, with 18 bases separating them. Germline CDR1 is SNHLY and CDR2 is FYNNEI. The CDR3 is made up of 14 amino acids. The DNA for the CDR3 is TGTGCCAGCAGGGTAGTACAGGGAGATGGTGGCTACACCTTC. It encodes CASRVVQGDGGYTF.

Here the CDR3 DNA reads TGTGCCAGCAGCTTAGACAGGGCCGGCGGGGAGCTGTTTTTT. It is translated as CASSLDRAGGELFF. The V call is TRBV7-2, the J call TRBJ2-2, with D possibly TRBD1 on 6 matching bases. CDR3 length equals 14 residues. The ends were cut back, 1 base at V and 7 bases at J, with 10 bases in the middle. Germline values: CDR1 SGHTA, CDR2 FQGNSA.

This CDR3 is CASKGTRDRGNEQFF. The CDR3 bases are TGTGCCAGCAAGGGCACCCGGGACAGGGGTAATGAGCAGTTCTTC. The V and J genes are TRBV28 and TRBJ2-1; TRBD1 aligns across 10 bases. Germline lookup yields CDR1 MDHEN and CDR2 SYDVKM. V trimming: 7 bases; J trimming: 7 bases; junction bases outside the gene matches: 10. The CDR3 runs to 15 residues. The variable domain in full, with the rest retrieved from reference TRBV28 and TRBJ2-1, is DVKVTQSSRYLVKRTGEKVFLECVQDMDHENMFWYRQDPGLGLRLIYFSYDVKMKEKGDIPEGYSVSREKKERFSLILESASTNQTSMYLCASKGTRDRGNEQFFGPGTRLTVL.

The chain links TRBV27 to TRBJ2-7, with TRBD2 matching over 9 bases. The CDR3 sequence is 14 residues long. V shed 2 bases and J 2 bases; nucleotides not matched to a gene: 1. The germline CDR1 and CDR2 sequences are MNHEY and SMNVEV (reference sequence). The CDR3 protein is CASSLTSGPYEQYF. The CDR3 bases are TGTGCCAGCAGTTTAACTAGCGGGCCCTACGAGCAGTACTTC.

The CDR3 DNA is TGTGCCAGCAGAACGACAGGGGTTCAGCAGTACTTC. Residues: CASRTTGVQQYF. The V gene is TRBV28, the J gene TRBJ2-7, with TRBD1 matching 8 bases. The CDR3 covers 12 residues. Losses at the gene ends were 6 bases for V and 8 bases for J; bases not matched to a gene: 6. Germline-derived CDR1 and CDR2 are MDHEN and SYDVKM.

In its sample, this clone was seen once. The chain carries TRBV6-1 and TRBJ2-1; D is possibly TRBD1 (6 bases). CDR1 and CDR2 from the germline V gene are MNHNS and SASEGT. The CDR3 runs 13 residues. Trimming cost V 1 base and J 6 bases, with 7 bases left between them. CDR3: CASSEVRGNEQFF. DNA of the CDR3: TGTGCCAGCAGTGAAGTCAGGGGCAATGAGCAGTTCTTC.

CDR3 in DNA: TGTGCCAGCAGTCCCCGACAGGGTGGTCAAAACATTCAGTACTTC. It specifies CASSPRQGGQNIQYF. The chain uses TRBV6-5 and TRBJ2-4, with 7 nucleotides matching TRBD1. With V trimmed by 5 bases and J by 5 bases, 9 bases remained unmatched. Germline V gene lookup returns CDR1 MNHEY and CDR2 SVGAGI. The CDR3 consists of 15 residues.

The chain couples TRBV7-2 to TRBJ1-1; no reliable D call. This CDR3 spans 14 amino acids. V shed 5 bases and J shed 4 bases, with 14 bases lying between them. Per germline, CDR1 SGHTA and CDR2 FQGNSA. The CDR3 DNA reads as TGTGCCAGCAGCCCGCTAGAGTCGGTCACTGAAGCTTTCTTT. Translation: CASSPLESVTEAFF.

The chain uses TRBV29-1 and TRBJ1-1; TRBD1 matches at 9 bases. Trimming took 7 bases from V and 2 from J; bases not matched to a gene: 14. The CDR3 is made up of 16 amino acids. Per the germline V gene, CDR1 is SQVTM and CDR2 is ANQGSEA. This CDR3 is CSGTKPGQGINTEAFF. The CDR3 bases are TGCAGCGGTACAAAGCCGGGACAGGGAATTAACACTGAAGCTTTCTTT.

V gene TRBV19 combines with J gene TRBJ2-1; the match to TRBD2 covers 7 bases. CDR3 length equals 15 residues. V lost 5 bases and J lost 9; bases outside the gene matches: 13. Germline CDR1 LNHDA, CDR2 SQIVND (reference sequence). CDR3 in DNA: TGTGCCAGTAGTCCCCGGGCAGCGGGAAGAGGTGAGCAGTTCTTC. Its translation: CASSPRAAGRGEQFF.